This is a list of T cell receptor beta chains from one sample in a study of T cells in Graves' hyperthyroidism and ophthalmopathy. TCRdb itself ran the multiplex PCR reads through MiXCR, one entry per CDR3 protein. Counted here are some 800,000 distinct CDR3 sequences, about 38% occurring once; the ten biggest clones make up 8.9%. The sequencing input was blood. The receptors originated from a man aged 18 to 30 with Graves' hyperthyroidism. CDR3s include the opening cysteine and the closing phenylalanine or tryptophan. A D gene is named only where the DNA matches it firmly. Clone size is shown for a subset of rows, as once, few, many or a class of expanded clone.

CDR3 length: 17
D gene: -
clone size: -
J gene: TRBJ2-6
V gene: TRBV15
CDR3 protein: CAASSQGGATGANVLTF
CDR3 DNA: TGTGCCGCCAGCAGCCAAGGGGGGGCGACCGGGGCCAACGTCCTGACTTTC

CDR3 length: 15
D gene: -
clone size: -
J gene: TRBJ1-2
V gene: TRBV7-9
CDR3 protein: CASSPLGFTWYGYTF
CDR3 DNA: TGTGCCAGCAGCCCCCTCGGGTTTACCTGGTATGGCTACACCTTC

CDR3 length: 15
D gene: -
clone size: few
J gene: TRBJ1-4
V gene: TRBV11-2
CDR3 protein: CASSLFRDSNEKLFF
CDR3 DNA: TGTGCCAGCAGCTTATTCCGGGATTCTAATGAAAAACTGTTTTTT

CDR3 length: 15
D gene: -
clone size: many
J gene: TRBJ1-5
V gene: TRBV2
CDR3 protein: CASSRETGRGQPQHF
CDR3 DNA: TGTGCCAGCAGCCGGGAGACCGGCCGGGGTCAGCCCCAGCATTTT

CDR3 length: 19
D gene: TRBD1
clone size: -
J gene: TRBJ2-7
V gene: TRBV7-8
CDR3 protein: CASSSLITRDRPLVGEQYF
CDR3 DNA: TGTGCCAGCAGCTCGCTCATCACCCGGGACAGGCCCCTAGTAGGCGAGCAGTACTTC

CDR3 length: 11
D gene: -
clone size: -
J gene: TRBJ1-1
V gene: TRBV29-1
CDR3 protein: CSLAGDTEAFF
CDR3 DNA: TGCAGCTTGGCAGGAGACACTGAAGCTTTCTTT

CDR3 length: 15
D gene: TRBD1
clone size: -
J gene: TRBJ2-7
V gene: TRBV11-2
CDR3 protein: CASSYGQGRLGEQYF
CDR3 DNA: TGTGCCAGCAGCTACGGACAGGGGAGACTCGGGGAGCAGTACTTC

CDR3 length: 14
D gene: -
clone size: -
J gene: TRBJ1-2
V gene: TRBV20-1
CDR3 protein: CSARVETGGPGYTF
CDR3 DNA: TGCAGTGCTAGAGTGGAGACGGGAGGACCTGGCTACACCTTC

CDR3 length: 13
D gene: -
clone size: many
J gene: TRBJ2-6
V gene: TRBV6-5
CDR3 protein: CASTTWGANVLTF
CDR3 DNA: TGTGCCAGCACCACTTGGGGGGCCAACGTCCTGACTTTC

CDR3 length: 15
D gene: -
clone size: many
J gene: TRBJ2-7
V gene: TRBV19
CDR3 protein: CASSSRTPFSYEQYF
CDR3 DNA: TGTGCCAGTAGTTCCCGGACACCGTTCTCCTACGAGCAGTACTTC

CDR3 length: 15
D gene: TRBD1
clone size: few
J gene: TRBJ1-2
V gene: TRBV4-1
CDR3 protein: CASSAGQSTNYGYTF
CDR3 DNA: TGCGCCAGCAGCGCGGGACAGTCAACTAACTATGGCTACACCTTC

CDR3 length: 14
D gene: -
clone size: -
J gene: TRBJ1-2
V gene: TRBV29-1
CDR3 protein: CSVPRRGDAYGYTF
CDR3 DNA: TGCAGCGTTCCCCGACGGGGGGATGCCTATGGCTACACCTTC

CDR3 length: 13
D gene: TRBD1
clone size: -
J gene: TRBJ1-2
V gene: TRBV12-3/TRBV12-4
CDR3 protein: CASSSGQGVWDTF
CDR3 DNA: TGTGCCAGCAGTTCAGGACAGGGCGTTTGGGACACCTTC

CDR3 length: 17
D gene: -
clone size: many
J gene: TRBJ1-4
V gene: TRBV25-1
CDR3 protein: CASSNIRGGSSIEKLFF
CDR3 DNA: TGTGCCAGCAGCAACATCCGGGGGGGTTCGAGTATTGAAAAACTGTTTTTT

CDR3 length: 15
D gene: -
clone size: -
J gene: TRBJ2-3
V gene: TRBV7-9
CDR3 protein: CASSLVAGYTDTQYF
CDR3 DNA: TGTGCCAGCAGCTTAGTGGCGGGATACACAGATACGCAGTATTTT

CDR3 length: 12
D gene: -
clone size: -
J gene: TRBJ2-7
V gene: TRBV20-1
CDR3 protein: CSARLTPYEQYF
CDR3 DNA: TGCAGTGCTAGGCTCACCCCCTACGAGCAGTACTTC

CDR3 length: 14
D gene: TRBD1
clone size: once
J gene: TRBJ2-2
V gene: TRBV5-1
CDR3 protein: CASSGGTGGGELFF
CDR3 DNA: TGCGCCAGCAGCGGAGGGACAGGCGGCGGGGAGCTGTTTTTT

CDR3 length: 12
D gene: -
clone size: -
J gene: TRBJ1-1
V gene: TRBV6-2/TRBV6-3
CDR3 protein: CASSYGGVEAFF
CDR3 DNA: TGTGCCAGCAGTTACGGCGGAGTTGAAGCTTTCTTT

CDR3 length: 14
D gene: -
clone size: -
J gene: TRBJ1-1
V gene: TRBV7-2
CDR3 protein: CASSLDLGAAEAFF
CDR3 DNA: TGTGCCAGCAGCTTGGATTTGGGGGCGGCTGAAGCTTTCTTT

CDR3 length: 14
D gene: -
clone size: -
J gene: TRBJ2-5
V gene: TRBV19
CDR3 protein: CASSFSASQETQYF
CDR3 DNA: TGTGCCAGCAGTTTTTCGGCTAGTCAAGAGACCCAGTACTTC

CDR3 length: 13
D gene: TRBD1
clone size: -
J gene: TRBJ1-4
V gene: TRBV19
CDR3 protein: CASSGTASEKLFF
CDR3 DNA: TGTGCCAGCTCCGGGACAGCATCGGAAAAACTGTTTTTT

CDR3 length: 14
D gene: TRBD2
clone size: -
J gene: TRBJ2-7
V gene: TRBV20-1
CDR3 protein: CSARQAGASYEQYF
CDR3 DNA: TGCAGTGCTAGACAGGCGGGAGCTTCCTACGAGCAGTACTTC

CDR3 length: 14
D gene: TRBD1
clone size: few
J gene: TRBJ2-7
V gene: TRBV20-1
CDR3 protein: CSARMGQEIYEQYF
CDR3 DNA: TGCAGTGCTAGGATGGGACAGGAGATCTACGAGCAGTACTTC

CDR3 length: 11
D gene: -
clone size: -
J gene: TRBJ1-1
V gene: TRBV2
CDR3 protein: CASAGTLEAFF
CDR3 DNA: TGTGCCAGCGCCGGGACACTAGAAGCTTTCTTT

CDR3 length: 16
D gene: -
clone size: -
J gene: TRBJ1-2
V gene: TRBV5-1
CDR3 protein: CASSRRSGGPDYGYTF
CDR3 DNA: TGCGCCAGCAGCCGCCGTTCCGGGGGGCCGGACTATGGCTACACCTTC

CDR3 length: 14
D gene: TRBD1
clone size: -
J gene: TRBJ1-1
V gene: TRBV10-3
CDR3 protein: CAISEGDRDTEAFF
CDR3 DNA: TGTGCCATCAGTGAGGGGGACAGGGACACTGAAGCTTTCTTT

CDR3 length: 10
D gene: -
clone size: many
J gene: TRBJ1-1
V gene: TRBV29-1
CDR3 protein: CSVETAEAFF
CDR3 DNA: TGCAGCGTTGAAACGGCTGAAGCTTTCTTT

CDR3 length: 12
D gene: -
clone size: many
J gene: TRBJ1-4
V gene: TRBV5-1
CDR3 protein: CASSLNDEKLFF
CDR3 DNA: TGCGCCAGCAGCTTGAATGATGAAAAACTGTTTTTT

CDR3 length: 16
D gene: -
clone size: few
J gene: TRBJ2-6
V gene: TRBV7-2
CDR3 protein: CASSPYSSAGANVLTF
CDR3 DNA: TGTGCCAGCAGCCCGTACAGTAGCGCTGGGGCCAACGTCCTGACTTTC

CDR3 length: 13
D gene: -
clone size: -
J gene: TRBJ2-7
V gene: TRBV20-1
CDR3 protein: CSASEGGSYEQYF
CDR3 DNA: TGCAGTGCCAGTGAAGGGGGAAGCTACGAGCAGTACTTC

CDR3 length: 14
D gene: TRBD2
clone size: few
J gene: TRBJ2-7
V gene: TRBV6-1
CDR3 protein: CASSYLAGGYEQYF
CDR3 DNA: TGTGCCAGCAGTTATCTAGCGGGAGGCTACGAGCAGTACTTC

CDR3 length: 15
D gene: -
clone size: once
J gene: TRBJ1-3
V gene: TRBV10-3
CDR3 protein: CASIRTGTTGNTIYF
CDR3 DNA: TGTGCCAGCATCCGGACCGGGACAACTGGAAACACCATATATTTT

CDR3 length: 14
D gene: -
clone size: -
J gene: TRBJ1-2
V gene: TRBV12-3/TRBV12-4
CDR3 protein: CASSPMGLSYGYTF
CDR3 DNA: TGTGCCAGCAGTCCTATGGGACTAAGCTATGGCTACACCTTC

CDR3 length: 17
D gene: -
clone size: -
J gene: TRBJ1-2
V gene: TRBV10-3
CDR3 protein: CAISDNLPGGQGYGYTF
CDR3 DNA: TGTGCCATCAGTGACAATCTACCCGGAGGGCAGGGCTATGGCTACACCTTC

CDR3 length: 15
D gene: TRBD1
clone size: many
J gene: TRBJ2-7
V gene: TRBV29-1
CDR3 protein: CSVRGEGTGPYEQYF
CDR3 DNA: TGCAGCGTCCGAGGGGAGGGGACAGGGCCCTACGAGCAGTACTTC

CDR3 length: 15
D gene: -
clone size: few
J gene: TRBJ1-3
V gene: TRBV20-1
CDR3 protein: CSAGITGSSGNTIYF
CDR3 DNA: TGCAGTGCGGGAATTACAGGCAGCTCTGGAAACACCATATATTTT

CDR3 length: 11
D gene: -
clone size: -
J gene: TRBJ1-6
V gene: TRBV20-1
CDR3 protein: CSARVGLALHF
CDR3 DNA: TGCAGTGCTAGAGTCGGGCTAGCCCTCCACTTT

CDR3 length: 15
D gene: -
clone size: -
J gene: TRBJ1-4
V gene: TRBV4-2
CDR3 protein: CASSQDYSAREKLFF
CDR3 DNA: TGTGCCAGCAGCCAAGACTACTCGGCGAGAGAAAAACTGTTTTTT

CDR3 length: 14
D gene: TRBD1
clone size: many
J gene: TRBJ2-7
V gene: TRBV9
CDR3 protein: CASSVRDREYEQYF
CDR3 DNA: TGTGCCAGCAGCGTAAGGGACAGGGAGTACGAGCAGTACTTC

CDR3 length: 15
D gene: TRBD1
clone size: -
J gene: TRBJ1-5
V gene: TRBV9
CDR3 protein: CASSPTGEGNQPQHF
CDR3 DNA: TGTGCCAGCAGCCCCACAGGGGAAGGGAATCAGCCCCAGCATTTT

CDR3 length: 15
D gene: TRBD1
clone size: -
J gene: TRBJ2-7
V gene: TRBV19
CDR3 protein: CASSLRDRGDYEQYF
CDR3 DNA: TGTGCCAGTAGTCTCCGGGACAGGGGGGACTACGAGCAGTACTTC

CDR3 length: 14
D gene: -
clone size: -
J gene: TRBJ2-5
V gene: TRBV2
CDR3 protein: CASSPGPTQETQYF
CDR3 DNA: TGTGCCAGCAGCCCCGGGCCCACCCAAGAGACCCAGTACTTC

CDR3 length: 13
D gene: TRBD1
clone size: once
J gene: TRBJ2-7
V gene: TRBV20-1
CDR3 protein: CSVAAQGAGEQYF
CDR3 DNA: TGCAGCGTGGCGGCCCAGGGGGCGGGAGAGCAGTACTTC

CDR3 length: 15
D gene: -
clone size: few
J gene: TRBJ1-2
V gene: TRBV20-1
CDR3 protein: CSARDYAGTVYGYTF
CDR3 DNA: TGCAGTGCTAGAGATTACGCCGGGACGGTCTATGGCTACACCTTC

CDR3 length: 14
D gene: -
clone size: few
J gene: TRBJ2-7
V gene: TRBV7-9
CDR3 protein: CASSPRGSPYEQYF
CDR3 DNA: TGTGCCAGCAGCCCAAGGGGCTCACCCTACGAGCAGTACTTC

CDR3 length: 15
D gene: -
clone size: -
J gene: TRBJ1-1
V gene: TRBV12-3/TRBV12-4
CDR3 protein: CASSLGAVRGTEAFF
CDR3 DNA: TGTGCCAGCAGTTTAGGAGCAGTGAGGGGCACTGAAGCTTTCTTT

CDR3 length: 12
D gene: -
clone size: few
J gene: TRBJ1-2
V gene: TRBV20-1
CDR3 protein: CSAPWGFYGYTF
CDR3 DNA: TGCAGTGCCCCTTGGGGGTTCTATGGCTACACCTTC

CDR3 length: 12
D gene: -
clone size: many
J gene: TRBJ2-5
V gene: TRBV7-9
CDR3 protein: CASSSIDETQYF
CDR3 DNA: TGTGCCAGCAGCTCAATCGACGAGACCCAGTACTTC

CDR3 length: 15
D gene: -
clone size: few
J gene: TRBJ1-1
V gene: TRBV4-2
CDR3 protein: CASSLRTVPNTEAFF
CDR3 DNA: TGTGCCAGCAGCCTTCGGACGGTCCCGAACACTGAAGCTTTCTTT

CDR3 length: 15
D gene: -
clone size: -
J gene: TRBJ1-1
V gene: TRBV7-9
CDR3 protein: CASSQTPGSYTEAFF
CDR3 DNA: TGTGCCAGCAGCCAAACTCCAGGTTCGTACACTGAAGCTTTCTTT

CDR3 length: 13
D gene: -
clone size: -
J gene: TRBJ1-1
V gene: TRBV25-1
CDR3 protein: CASSWDMDTEAFF
CDR3 DNA: TGTGCCAGCAGTTGGGACATGGACACTGAAGCTTTCTTT

CDR3 length: 16
D gene: TRBD1
clone size: many
J gene: TRBJ1-4
V gene: TRBV2
CDR3 protein: CASSQLGQGRGEKLFF
CDR3 DNA: TGTGCCAGCAGTCAACTCGGACAGGGTAGGGGTGAAAAACTGTTTTTT

CDR3 length: 15
D gene: -
clone size: once
J gene: TRBJ2-2
V gene: TRBV6-6
CDR3 protein: CASKEGASNTGELFF
CDR3 DNA: TGTGCCAGCAAGGAGGGGGCGTCGAACACCGGGGAGCTGTTTTTT

CDR3 length: 14
D gene: -
clone size: -
J gene: TRBJ2-7
V gene: TRBV7-9
CDR3 protein: CASSFLLGTHEQYF
CDR3 DNA: TGTGCCAGCAGCTTTCTACTTGGGACCCACGAGCAGTACTTC